This TCR beta chain was found in a study of regulatory T cells in long-lasting Graves disease. Study-wide results and caveats: New patients shared fewer public clonotypes (approximately 1,000) than persistent patients did (roughly 2,500).

The junction had 6 bases not matched to a gene; V was cut back by 5 bases and J by 2 bases. This CDR3 spans 16 amino acids. Germline V gene lookup returns CDR1 SGHVS and CDR2 FNYEAQ. CDR3-region Arm-PCR and iRepertoire HTBI primers produced the TCR beta libraries. MiXCR was run by TCRdb on the multiplex PCR reads, yielding one entry per CDR3 protein. The table records about half a million distinct CDR3 sequences, 12% of them present only once. The sample's time point: newly diagnosed GD, antithyroid drugs for less than 3 months. RNA extracted from PBMCs served as the sequencing template. To note about this clonotype: The antigen remains unidentified.

The data were also submitted as part of a second study, on T cells in Graves' hyperthyroidism and ophthalmopathy.

The sequence was collected from a woman younger than 45 with Graves disease. The chain has TRBV7-6 and TRBJ2-1; TRBD1 matches at 10 bases. The specimen comprised peripheral blood mononuclear cells (PBMCs), sampled at new diagnosis, from a patient treated with antithyroid drugs. The CDR3 coding sequence is TGTGCCAGCAGCCTTACGACAGGGGGCCCCTACAATGAGCAGTTCTTC. Translation: CASSLTTGGPYNEQFF.